The sequence of this T cell receptor beta chain was determined in a study of T cells in Graves' hyperthyroidism and ophthalmopathy. Amplified regions were TCR beta CDR3 sequences from RNA transcripts. When the TCR CDR3 underwent first-round RT-PCR, the HTBI primer set was used. MiXCR, applied by TCRdb to the multiplex PCR reads, yields one record per CDR3 protein. The table has nearly 750,000 distinct CDR3 sequences, roughly 32% seen once; the top ten hold roughly 31%. The germline CDR1 and CDR2 sequences are DFQATT and SNEGSKA (reference sequence). V trimming: 6 bases; J trimming: 7 bases; junction bases outside the gene matches: 10. This CDR3 is built from 14 residues.

The source is a woman in her forties with Graves' hyperthyroidism. V and J are TRBV20-1 and TRBJ2-2; TRBD2 matches at 8 bases. Sequencing was carried out using blood. The CDR3: CSAHPGGLVGELFF. DNA of the CDR3: TGCAGTGCGCACCCGGGGGGGCTGGTCGGGGAGCTGTTTTTT.